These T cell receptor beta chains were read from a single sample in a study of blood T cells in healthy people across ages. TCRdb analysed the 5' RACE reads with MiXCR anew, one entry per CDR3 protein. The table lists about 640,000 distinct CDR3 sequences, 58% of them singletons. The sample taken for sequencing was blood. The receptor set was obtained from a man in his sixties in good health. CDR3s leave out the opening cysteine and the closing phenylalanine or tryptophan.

CDR3: ATSRDKQYQETQY; V: TRBV15
CDR3: ASSLAGDKETQY; V: TRBV25-1
CDR3: ASSQGVPLFHEQY; V: TRBV3-1
CDR3: TIRATSGGYNEQF; V: TRBV10-3
CDR3: ASRGTSYGYT; V: TRBV6-6
CDR3: ASSLDGQEAYEQY; V: TRBV5-1
CDR3: ASRTPRGGGTDTQY; V: TRBV6-6
CDR3: ASSQDGTGANVLT; V: TRBV3-1
CDR3: ASSYRPGQANEKLF; V: TRBV6-6
CDR3: ASSEAAGGRYEQY; V: TRBV2
CDR3: ASSQDTGGHWTQY; V: TRBV4-2
CDR3: ATSRGSGGPETQY; V: TRBV15
CDR3: ASSLNQGTIGETQY; V: TRBV5-1
CDR3: SARPADRGFYGYT; V: TRBV20-1
CDR3: ASSARLGKLF; V: TRBV2
CDR3: ASSSGGETYEQY; V: TRBV28
CDR3: ASSYWDQRQETQY; V: TRBV6-8
CDR3: ASSRYSGGPDSYNEQF; V: TRBV4-1